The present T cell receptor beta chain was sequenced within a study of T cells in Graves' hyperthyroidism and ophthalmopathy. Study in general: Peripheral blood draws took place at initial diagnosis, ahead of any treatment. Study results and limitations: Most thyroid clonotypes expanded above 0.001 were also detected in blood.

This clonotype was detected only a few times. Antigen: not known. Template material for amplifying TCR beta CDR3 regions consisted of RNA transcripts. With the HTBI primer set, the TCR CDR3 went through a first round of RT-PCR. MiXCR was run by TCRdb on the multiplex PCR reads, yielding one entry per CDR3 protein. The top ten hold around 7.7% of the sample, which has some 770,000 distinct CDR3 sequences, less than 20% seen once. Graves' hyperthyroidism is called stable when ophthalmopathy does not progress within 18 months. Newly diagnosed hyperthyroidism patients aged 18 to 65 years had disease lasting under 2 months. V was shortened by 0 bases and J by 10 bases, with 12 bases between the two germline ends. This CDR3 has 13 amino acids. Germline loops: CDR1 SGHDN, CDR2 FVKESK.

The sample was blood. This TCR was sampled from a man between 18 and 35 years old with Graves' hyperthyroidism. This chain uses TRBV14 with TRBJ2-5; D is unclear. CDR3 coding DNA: TGTGCCAGCAGCCAAGATCCCCGCGGCAGCCAGTACTTC. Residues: CASSQDPRGSQYF.